This entry lists 25 T cell receptor beta chains sequenced from one sample in a study of blood T cell repertoires in COVID-19 (dated by TCRdb to 2020 to 2022). The library came from the immunoSEQ multiplex PCR assay. TCRdb took over this immuneACCESS table, retaining in-frame rearrangements with V and J assigned. Such tables are incomplete; in checked studies, under half of the missing clones stem from an unresolved V gene, and the remainder is unexplained. This sample holds a few hundred thousand clones; 84% were observed only once. The ten largest clones represent more than 15% of the sample. The material sequenced was peripheral blood. All receptors come from a person between 70 and 80 years old with COVID-19, enrolled during active disease.

The V gene is TRBV7-8, the J gene TRBJ1-2, with a weak D call TRBD1 (5 bases). The CDR3 has 15 residues. The V end was cut by 4 bases, the J end by 8 bases, with 20 bases between. The germline V gene encodes CDR1 SGHVS and CDR2 FQNEAQ. The CDR3 DNA follows: TGTGCCAGCAGCTCCCAAATAACAGGTTTTCGGGGCTACACCTTC. This gives the protein CASSSQITGFRGYTF. Together with reference TRBV7-8 and TRBJ1-2, the CDR3 gives the full variable domain: GAGVSQSPRYKVAKRGQDVALRCDPISGHVSLFWYQQALGQGPEFLTYFQNEAQLDKSGLPSDRFFAERPEGSVSTLKIQRTQQEDSAVYLCASSSQITGFRGYTFGSGTRLTVV.

This chain links TRBV6-2 or TRBV6-3 with TRBJ2-3; D is uncertain. V gave up 0 bases and J gave up 1 base, with 11 bases separating them. Germline values: CDR1 MNHEY, CDR2 SVGEGT. The CDR3 runs 16 residues. The CDR3 nucleotides are TGTGCCAGCAGTTACTCTGCGATTCCGGGCACAGATACGCAGTATTTT. This codes for CASSYSAIPGTDTQYF.

This chain links TRBV7-3 with TRBJ1-3; maybe TRBD1 (6 bases). CDR1 is SGHTA, CDR2 FQGTGA, per germline. V gave up 4 bases and J gave up 1 base, with 8 bases separating them. The length of the CDR3 is 14 residues. The CDR3 region is CASSSTGSGNTIYF. The CDR3 DNA is TGTGCCAGCAGCTCCACAGGGTCTGGAAACACCATATATTTT.

In its sample, this clone was seen once. The chain recombines TRBV5-4 with TRBJ2-5; 8 bases align to TRBD1. The CDR3 is 14 residues long. Losses at the gene ends were 4 bases for V and 1 base for J; bases not matched to a gene: 3. Germline loops: CDR1 SGHNT, CDR2 YYREEE (reference sequence). The CDR3, as DNA: TGTGCCAGCAGCACGACAGGGGTCCAAGAGACCCAGTACTTC. Translating gives CASSTTGVQETQYF.

The chain is built from TRBV7-8 and TRBJ2-7; tentative D call: TRBD2 (6 bases). The CDR3 runs to 16 residues. Trimming removed 5 bases at V and 0 bases at J, with 17 bases between. Germline CDR1 SGHVS, CDR2 FQNEAQ. Written as DNA, the CDR3 is TGTGCCAGCAGCCCTAGCCGGGACTTAAGCTCCTACGAGCAGTACTTC. Residues: CASSPSRDLSSYEQYF. Combining the CDR3 with reference TRBV7-8 and TRBJ2-7 gives the whole variable domain GAGVSQSPRYKVAKRGQDVALRCDPISGHVSLFWYQQALGQGPEFLTYFQNEAQLDKSGLPSDRFFAERPEGSVSTLKIQRTQQEDSAVYLCASSPSRDLSSYEQYFGPGTRLTVT.

This clone has only a few counts. This chain links TRBV30 with TRBJ2-7; 11 bases are a match to TRBD1. The J segment lost 6 bases and the V segment lost 6 bases, leaving 13 bases of the junction unmatched. CDR3 size: 15 residues. The V gene's germline CDR1 is GTSNPN and CDR2 SVGIG (reference sequence). The CDR3 region is CACLSGTGGTSEQYF. CDR3 DNA sequence: TGTGCCTGCCTTTCTGGGACAGGGGGGACCAGCGAGCAGTACTTC.

This chain links TRBV15 with TRBJ1-5, with 8 bases that match TRBD1. The ends lost 1 base at V and 4 bases at J; junction bases unmatched: 12. The CDR3 has 18 residues. Germline-derived CDR1 and CDR2 are LNHNV and YYDKDF (reference sequence). This chain's CDR3 is CATSRVYRGGLSNQPQHF. The CDR3 DNA is TGTGCCACCAGCAGAGTGTACAGGGGGGGGCTTTCGAATCAGCCCCAGCATTTT.

The chain uses TRBV19 and TRBJ1-2, with D possibly TRBD1 on 5 matching bases. Germline V lookup: CDR1 LNHDA, CDR2 SQIVND (reference sequence). The CDR3 length is 14 residues. The V and J ends lost 3 bases and 2 bases respectively, with 10 bases between them. In DNA form, the CDR3 reads TGTGCCAGTAGTATTGTACGGGGGAACTATGGCTACACCTTC. This sequence encodes CASSIVRGNYGYTF.

This clone was seen only once. V gene TRBV5-5 combines with J gene TRBJ2-3; D perhaps matches TRBD2 (5 bases). The CDR3 is made up of 14 amino acids. With 2 bases removed from V and 3 bases from J, the gap between germline ends came to 10 bases. Germline V gene data show CDR1 as SGHKS and CDR2 as YYEKEE (reference sequence). The CDR3 sequence is CASSFNQRTDTQYF. In DNA, the CDR3 is TGTGCCAGCAGCTTTAACCAGCGGACAGATACGCAGTATTTT. Filled out from reference TRBV5-5 and TRBJ2-3, the complete variable domain reads DAGVTQSPTHLIKTRGQQVTLRCSPISGHKSVSWYQQVLGQGPQFIFQYYEKEERGRGNFPDRFSARQFPNYSSELNVNALLLGDSALYLCASSFNQRTDTQYFGPGTRLTVL.

This chain connects TRBV2 to TRBJ1-1; no clear D gene. With 3 bases removed from V and 12 bases from J, the gap between germline ends came to 17 bases. From germline, CDR1 is SNHLY and CDR2 FYNNEI. CDR3 size: 13 residues. CDR3 sequence reads: CASSEVEVGSSFF. In DNA, the CDR3 is TGTGCCAGCAGTGAGGTTGAGGTCGGGTCCTCTTTCTTT.

The V gene is TRBV7-2, the J gene TRBJ2-3; 7 bases align to TRBD2. The J segment lost 2 bases and the V segment lost 4 bases, leaving 6 bases of the junction unmatched. The CDR3 sequence is 15 residues long. Germline V gene lookup returns CDR1 SGHTA and CDR2 FQGNSA. The chain's CDR3 is CASSSSGYPTDTQYF. Here the CDR3 DNA reads TGTGCCAGCAGCTCTAGCGGCTATCCCACAGATACGCAGTATTTT.

The gene calls are TRBV6-2 or TRBV6-3 and TRBJ1-6, with 11 bases that match TRBD1. Germline lookup yields CDR1 MNHEY and CDR2 SVGEGT. CDR3 size: 14 residues. The junction had 1 base not matched to a gene; V was cut back by 4 bases and J by 8 bases. This CDR3 is CASSWGQGDSPLHF. As DNA, the CDR3 is TGTGCCAGCAGTTGGGGACAGGGGGATTCACCCCTCCACTTT.

This chain uses TRBV9 with TRBJ2-7; maybe TRBD2 (5 bases). CDR1 SGDLS and CDR2 YYNGEE come from the germline V gene. Trimming took 3 bases from V and 7 from J, leaving 17 bases between them. The CDR3 runs to 14 residues. CDR3 in amino acids: CASSEGSSLGEQYF. The CDR3 DNA reads TGTGCCAGCAGCGAAGGATCTAGCTTGGGGGAGCAGTACTTC.

With respect to this clone: Other nucleotide sequences in the sample specify the same CDR3. The chain uses TRBV27 and TRBJ2-7; 8 positions match TRBD1. V shed 8 bases and J 5 bases; nucleotides not matched to a gene: 11. Germline values: CDR1 MNHEY, CDR2 SMNVEV (reference sequence). The CDR3 spans 14 residues. Here the CDR3 DNA reads TGTGCCAGCTCCTTGGGCAGGGGGCTGGACGAGCAGTACTTC. Its protein product is CASSLGRGLDEQYF.

This chain uses TRBV28 with TRBJ1-6; D gene ambiguous. CDR3 length: 16 residues. Germline CDR1 MDHEN, CDR2 SYDVKM. Between the trimmed V and J ends, which lost 2 bases and 7 bases, there was a span of 15 bases. CDR3 DNA sequence: TGTGCCAGCAGTTTAGCGGGCGGGGAACCCAATTCACCCCTCCACTTT. Protein: CASSLAGGEPNSPLHF.

The V and J genes are TRBV11-3 and TRBJ1-1; no definite D call. The V end was cut by 3 bases, the J end by 7 bases, with 12 bases between. Germline V gene lookup returns CDR1 SGHNT and CDR2 YENEEA. The CDR3 covers 13 residues. The DNA of the CDR3 is TGTGCCAGCAGCTTTAGGAGGTCGGATGAAGCTTTCTTT. Amino acids: CASSFRRSDEAFF.

The chain uses TRBV6-6 and TRBJ2-3, with 8 bases lining up with TRBD1. The germline gives CDR1 MNHNY, CDR2 SVGAGI (reference sequence). This CDR3 has 15 amino acids. Trimming at V came to 6 bases and at J to 3 bases, leaving 8 bases not matched to a gene. DNA of the CDR3: TGTGCCAGCAGCAGACAGGGGTTAGGGACAGATACGCAGTATTTT. Its translation: CASSRQGLGTDTQYF.

This CDR3 is CASIRDTYSNQPQHF. The CDR3 DNA follows: TGTGCCAGCATTAGGGACACGTATAGCAATCAGCCCCAGCATTTT. The rearrangement joins TRBV6-5 to TRBJ1-5; D is possibly TRBD1 (6 bases). CDR3 length equals 15 residues. Trimming took off 7 bases at V and 0 bases at J, with 13 bases between the two ends. The V gene's germline CDR1 is MNHEY and CDR2 SVGAGI.

The gene calls are TRBV19 and TRBJ1-1; D ambiguous. With 1 base removed from V and 1 base from J, the gap between germline ends came to 4 bases. The CDR3 is 13 amino acids. The V gene's germline CDR1 is LNHDA and CDR2 SQIVND (reference sequence). The CDR3 sequence is CASSIGGNTEAFF. CDR3 bases: TGTGCCAGTAGTATAGGAGGGAACACTGAAGCTTTCTTT.

The V gene is TRBV19, the J gene TRBJ2-6; 9 bases are shared with TRBD1. There are 19 residues in the CDR3. The V segment lost 9 bases and the J segment 4 bases; nucleotides outside the gene matches: 19. Looked up from germline, CDR1 is LNHDA and CDR2 is SQIVND (reference sequence). The CDR3 loop is CASSFGTGTGPSGANVLTF. CDR3 in DNA: TGTGCCAGCTCCTTTGGGACTGGGACAGGGCCGTCCGGGGCCAACGTCCTGACTTTC.

This clone was found once. The chain couples TRBV4-3 to TRBJ2-1, with unresolved D. V lost 0 bases and J lost 6, with 9 bases in between. Germline CDR1 is LGHNA and CDR2 is YSLEER. The CDR3 runs to 14 residues. The CDR3 nucleotides are TGCGCCAGCAGCCAAGATCCACAGCTCAATGAGCAGTTCTTC. Protein: CASSQDPQLNEQFF.

The J gene is TRBJ1-2, the V gene TRBV27; 7 nucleotides line up with TRBD1. Per germline, CDR1 MNHEY and CDR2 SMNVEV (reference sequence). Unmatched junction bases numbered 5, after V lost 0 bases and J lost 4 bases. CDR3 length equals 15 residues. The CDR3 bases are TGTGCCAGCAGTTTATCCCGGGACAGTAGCTATGGCTACACCTTC. Protein product: CASSLSRDSSYGYTF.

The chain joins TRBV7-2 to TRBJ2-3; TRBD2 agrees at 7 bases. The CDR3 loop spans 15 amino acids. Germline V gives CDR1 SGHTA, CDR2 FQGNSA. The junction had 4 bases not matched to a gene; V was cut back by 1 base and J by 3 bases. Here the CDR3 reads CASSLVGGRTDTQYF. For the CDR3, the DNA is TGTGCCAGCAGCTTAGTGGGCGGGAGAACAGATACGCAGTATTTT.

V is TRBV6-6 and J is TRBJ1-2, with 7 bases matching TRBD1. This CDR3 spans 13 amino acids. The V gene end was trimmed by 11 bases and the J gene end by 0 bases; junction bases not matched to a gene: 6. The germline V gene has CDR1 MNHNY and CDR2 SVGAGI (reference sequence). Here the CDR3 DNA reads TGTGCCGCGACCGGGACAGCTAACTATGGCTACACCTTC. Protein product: CAATGTANYGYTF.

This chain links TRBV5-1 with TRBJ1-4, with 9 bases that match TRBD1. With 4 bases clipped from V and 8 bases from J, the junction kept 12 bases outside the gene matches. There are 16 residues in the CDR3. Germline lookup yields CDR1 SGHRS and CDR2 YFSETQ. The CDR3 nucleotides are TGCGCCAGCAGCCAGTTACCGGGACAGGGAAGGGAAAAACTGTTTTTT. Translated: CASSQLPGQGREKLFF.